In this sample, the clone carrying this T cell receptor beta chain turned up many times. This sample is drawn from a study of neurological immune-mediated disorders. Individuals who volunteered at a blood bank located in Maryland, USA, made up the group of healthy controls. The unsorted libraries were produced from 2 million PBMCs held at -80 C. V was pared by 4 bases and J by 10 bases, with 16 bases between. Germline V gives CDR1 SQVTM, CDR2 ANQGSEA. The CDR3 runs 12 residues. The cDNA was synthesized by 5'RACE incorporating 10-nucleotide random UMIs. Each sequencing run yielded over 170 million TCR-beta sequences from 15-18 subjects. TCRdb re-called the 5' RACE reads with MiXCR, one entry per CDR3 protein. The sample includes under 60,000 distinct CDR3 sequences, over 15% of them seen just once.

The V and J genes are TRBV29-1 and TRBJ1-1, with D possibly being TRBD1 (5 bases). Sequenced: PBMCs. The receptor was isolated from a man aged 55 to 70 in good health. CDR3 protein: CSVGQDGGGAFF. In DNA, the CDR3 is TGCAGCGTTGGCCAGGACGGGGGGGGAGCTTTCTTT.